The sequence of this T cell receptor beta chain was determined in a study of cytomegalovirus exposure and HLA in healthy donors. Study-wide results and caveats: Earlier analysis found most TCR beta V segments productive about 90% or about 30% of the time. The authors enumerated around 150 TCR beta chains as linked to cytomegalovirus.

About this clone itself: The antigen is unknown.

The PCR used 60 Vbeta and 13 Jbeta primers. Method: immunoSEQ multiplex PCR; TCRdb's copy keeps in-frame clones and lacks some. Of over 150,000 clones listed, 65% to 85% are singletons. The sequencing sample was made of PBMCs. The TCR comes from a woman aged 18-35 years in good health and CMV-seronegative.

CDR3 coding DNA: TGTGCCATCATGGAGGGCCAGGGTATGAACACTGAAGCTTTCTTT. It yields the protein CAIMEGQGMNTEAFF. This rearrangement joins TRBV10-3 to TRBJ1-1; possible D gene TRBD1, 5 bases. V lost 7 bases, J lost 0 bases, and 15 bases lay in between. CDR1 is ENHRY, CDR2 SYGVKD, per germline. The CDR3 totals 15 residues.